Listed below are T cell receptor beta chains from one sample, sequenced in a study of T cell responses to AZD1222 COVID-19 vaccine. Sequenced by immunoSEQ multiplex PCR; TCRdb stores in-frame clones only, minus some. Altogether roughly 100,000 clones are present, over 90% being singletons, with the ten largest covering around 5%. The source was peripheral blood, collected on day 0 of AZD1222 vaccination. These receptors were collected from an adult in good health. Each CDR3 is given with its conserved first and last residue. The D gene is left open where the match is weak. Clone size, where shown, is once, few, many, or a class for clones that have expanded.

J: TRBJ1-2; V: TRBV5-1; size: once; D: NA; CDR3: CASRQGQANYGYTF; DNA: TGCGCCAGCAGACAAGGGCAAGCTAACTATGGCTACACCTTC
J: TRBJ2-7; V: TRBV5-6; size: NA; D: TRBD2; CDR3: CASSLVSSGNYEQYF; DNA: TGTGCCAGCAGCTTGGTGTCTAGCGGGAACTACGAGCAGTACTTC
J: TRBJ2-3; V: TRBV10-2; size: NA; D: TRBD2; CDR3: CASTAGVTDTQYF; DNA: TGCGCCAGCACTGCGGGGGTCACAGATACGCAGTATTTT
J: TRBJ2-3; V: TRBV7-3; size: few; D: NA; CDR3: CASSPLGASTDTQYF; DNA: TGTGCCAGCAGCCCCTTGGGGGCTAGCACAGATACGCAGTATTTT
J: TRBJ1-1; V: TRBV4-2; size: NA; D: TRBD1; CDR3: CASSQDFTGASAFF; DNA: TGTGCCAGCAGCCAAGATTTCACAGGGGCCTCAGCTTTCTTT
J: TRBJ1-5; V: TRBV30; size: NA; D: TRBD1; CDR3: CAWSFLGQGNQPQHF; DNA: TGTGCCTGGAGTTTTCTTGGACAGGGAAATCAGCCCCAGCATTTT
J: TRBJ2-1; V: TRBV5-1; size: NA; D: TRBD2; CDR3: CASSLEGAGVGNEQFF; DNA: TGCGCCAGCAGCTTGGAGGGAGCGGGAGTGGGTAATGAGCAGTTCTTC
J: TRBJ2-3; V: TRBV14; size: NA; D: NA; CDR3: CANSQGLGTDTQYF; DNA: TGTGCCAACAGCCAAGGACTGGGAACAGATACGCAGTATTTT
J: TRBJ2-7; V: TRBV5-6; size: NA; D: NA; CDR3: CASSGQGSSYEQYF; DNA: TGTGCCAGCAGTGGGCAGGGGAGCTCCTACGAGCAGTACTTC
J: TRBJ2-5; V: TRBV4-1; size: NA; D: NA; CDR3: CASSQGEWETQYF; DNA: TGCGCCAGCAGCCAGGGCGAGTGGGAGACCCAGTACTTC
J: TRBJ2-7; V: TRBV3-1/TRBV3-2; size: NA; D: NA; CDR3: CASSQDSRTLYERYF; DNA: TGTGCCAGCAGCCAAGACTCGAGGACTCTCTACGAGCGGTACTTC
J: TRBJ2-2; V: TRBV27; size: NA; D: NA; CDR3: CASRTQGSTGELFF; DNA: TGTGCCAGCAGAACACAGGGTAGCACCGGGGAGCTGTTTTTT
J: TRBJ1-4; V: TRBV28; size: NA; D: NA; CDR3: CASSLFLGDEKLFF; DNA: TGTGCCAGCAGTTTATTTTTGGGGGATGAAAAACTGTTTTTT
J: TRBJ1-5; V: TRBV19; size: NA; D: NA; CDR3: CASSMLTANGDGQPQHF; DNA: TGTGCCAGTAGTATGCTGACAGCGAACGGAGATGGTCAGCCCCAGCATTTT
J: TRBJ2-3; V: TRBV7-9; size: NA; D: TRBD1; CDR3: CASSPRTGGHADTQYF; DNA: TGTGCCAGCAGCCCCCGGACAGGGGGCCACGCAGATACGCAGTATTTT
J: TRBJ1-1; V: TRBV19; size: once; D: NA; CDR3: CASSFPTDSTEAFF; DNA: TGTGCCAGTAGTTTTCCAACCGACAGCACTGAAGCTTTCTTT
J: TRBJ2-3; V: TRBV6-2/TRBV6-3; size: NA; D: TRBD1; CDR3: CASSYPNPGQGSTDTQYF; DNA: TGTGCCAGCAGTTACCCCAACCCGGGACAGGGTAGCACAGATACGCAGTATTTT
J: TRBJ2-3; V: TRBV27; size: NA; D: TRBD2; CDR3: CASSLLAGGGDTQYF; DNA: TGTGCCAGCAGTTTACTAGCGGGAGGTGGTGATACGCAGTATTTT
J: TRBJ2-1; V: TRBV4-3; size: NA; D: NA; CDR3: CASSQGSWDNEQFF; DNA: TGCGCCAGCAGCCAAGGGTCTTGGGACAATGAGCAGTTCTTC
J: TRBJ2-2; V: TRBV10-1; size: NA; D: TRBD1; CDR3: CASSRDSANTGELFF; DNA: TGCGCCAGCAGTAGGGACAGCGCGAACACCGGGGAGCTGTTTTTT
J: TRBJ2-2; V: TRBV7-3; size: NA; D: NA; CDR3: CASSSAGAGSTGELFF; DNA: TGTGCCAGCAGCTCCGCGGGGGCCGGTAGCACCGGGGAGCTGTTTTTT
J: TRBJ2-5; V: TRBV6-2/TRBV6-3; size: NA; D: NA; CDR3: CASSTTSFRETQYF; DNA: TGTGCCAGCAGTACGACTAGTTTTCGTGAGACCCAGTACTTC
J: TRBJ2-5; V: TRBV2; size: NA; D: NA; CDR3: CASRRDGGQETQYF; DNA: TGTGCCAGCAGAAGGGACGGAGGCCAAGAGACCCAGTACTTC
J: TRBJ1-2; V: TRBV7-2; size: NA; D: TRBD1; CDR3: CASRLTGNYGYTF; DNA: TGTGCCAGCAGACTGACAGGGAACTATGGCTACACCTTC
J: TRBJ2-1; V: TRBV4-3; size: NA; D: TRBD2; CDR3: CASSQDPASGRIYNEQFF; DNA: TGCGCCAGCAGCCAAGACCCCGCTAGCGGGAGAATATACAATGAGCAGTTCTTC
J: TRBJ2-7; V: TRBV10-2; size: NA; D: TRBD2; CDR3: CASSDRSGSSYEQYF; DNA: TGCGCCAGCAGTGACCGTAGCGGGAGCTCCTACGAGCAGTACTTC
J: TRBJ2-1; V: TRBV7-2; size: NA; D: TRBD2; CDR3: CASSLAAGVGNEQFF; DNA: TGTGCCAGCAGCTTAGCGGCGGGAGTAGGTAATGAGCAGTTCTTC
J: TRBJ1-2; V: TRBV27; size: once; D: TRBD1; CDR3: CASSPTGGRGYTF; DNA: TGTGCCAGCAGTCCGACAGGGGGACGCGGCTACACCTTC
J: TRBJ1-1; V: TRBV5-1; size: NA; D: TRBD1; CDR3: CASSLGTENTEAFF; DNA: TGCGCCAGCAGCTTAGGGACAGAGAACACTGAAGCTTTCTTT